Listed below are T cell receptor beta chains from one sample, sequenced in a study of cytomegalovirus exposure and HLA in healthy donors. TCRdb's table, derived via immunoSEQ multiplex PCR, lists solely in-frame clones and lacks some. Among 150,000 to 160,000 clones listed, about 80% were seen once. Sequencing was done on a sample of PBMCs. These TCRs come from a man under 40 in good health and CMV-seropositive. The CDR3 runs from the conserved cysteine through the conserved F or W. The D gene is left open where the match is weak. The size entry is marked missing in some rows and otherwise reads once, few, many or a size class.

J gene,V gene,clone size,D gene,CDR3 DNA,CDR3 protein
TRBJ2-7,TRBV6-5,NA,TRBD1,TGTGCCAGCAGTTCTACAGGGGGCCGGGGCGAGCAGTACTTC,CASSSTGGRGEQYF
TRBJ2-7,TRBV27,NA,NA,TGTGCCAGCAGTTTTGCTTATGGCCGGCGGGATGAAAACGAGCAGTACTTC,CASSFAYGRRDENEQYF
TRBJ1-2,TRBV30,NA,TRBD1,TGTGCCTGGAGCACAGGGGGCTATGGCTACACCTTC,CAWSTGGYGYTF
TRBJ1-1,TRBV15,NA,TRBD1,TGTGCCACCAGCGCGGGACAGTGGAACACTGAAGCTTTCTTT,CATSAGQWNTEAFF
TRBJ1-4,TRBV27,NA,NA,TGTGCCAGCAGTTTAGCGGGAGCGGGTTCGGAAAAACTGTTTTTT,CASSLAGAGSEKLFF
TRBJ2-5,TRBV6-5,NA,NA,TGTGCCAGCAGCCCCCAAGGGGGGGCGGGAGAGACCCAGTACTTC,CASSPQGGAGETQYF
TRBJ1-5,TRBV25-1,NA,NA,TGTGCCAGCAGGGGCCAAGGGGTCAATCAGCCCCAGCATTTT,CASRGQGVNQPQHF
TRBJ2-7,TRBV2,NA,NA,TGTGCCTCCCAGAGCAGGGGATCATTAGGCGAGCAGTACTTC,CASQSRGSLGEQYF
TRBJ2-5,TRBV7-2,NA,TRBD2,TGTGCCAGCAGCCCCCAGCGGGAGGGAGGAGAGACCCAGTACTTC,CASSPQREGGETQYF
TRBJ2-7,TRBV5-8,NA,TRBD2,TGTGCCAGCAGCTGGGGGACTAGCGGGATTCGCGAGCAGTACTTC,CASSWGTSGIREQYF
TRBJ2-5,TRBV14,few,NA,TGTGCCAGCAGCCTCGGGTGGGTGCCCGTAGAGACCCAGTACTTC,CASSLGWVPVETQYF
TRBJ2-1,TRBV29-1,NA,TRBD2,TGCAGCGTTGGACTAGCGGGAGGGCCGGGGTACAATGAGCAGTTCTTC,CSVGLAGGPGYNEQFF
TRBJ1-2,TRBV5-1,NA,NA,TGCGCCAGCAGCTTTTTCTCCAGGGCCCCTGGGGGCTACACCTTC,CASSFFSRAPGGYTF
TRBJ1-5,TRBV28,few,NA,TGTGCCAGCAGTTTATGGCGTCAGGGGAATCAGCCCCAGCATTTT,CASSLWRQGNQPQHF
TRBJ2-5,TRBV6-5,NA,TRBD2,TGTGCCAGCACTCAACTAGCGGGAGGGAGGGAGACCCAGTACTTC,CASTQLAGGRETQYF
TRBJ2-3,TRBV10-1,NA,TRBD2,TGCGCCAGCAGCGGGACTAGCGGGAGGAACCCAACAGATACGCAGTATTTT,CASSGTSGRNPTDTQYF
TRBJ2-5,TRBV5-4,few,TRBD1,TGTGCCAGCAGCAAACAGGGGGCCGGGGAGACCCAGTACTTC,CASSKQGAGETQYF
TRBJ2-7,TRBV7-6,NA,TRBD1,TGTGCCAGCAGCTTAGAGAGGACCTCCGGGACAGAGGACGCAGCGAGAGAGCAGTACTTC,CASSLERTSGTEDAAREQYF